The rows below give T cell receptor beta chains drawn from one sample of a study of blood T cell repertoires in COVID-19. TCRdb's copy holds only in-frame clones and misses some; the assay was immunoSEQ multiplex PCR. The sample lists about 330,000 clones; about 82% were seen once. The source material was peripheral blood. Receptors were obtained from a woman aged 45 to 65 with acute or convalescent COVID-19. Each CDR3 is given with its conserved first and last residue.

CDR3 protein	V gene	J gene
CASSAGREGAGELFF	TRBV2	TRBJ2-2
CASSPSGSDSNTGELFF	TRBV3-1/TRBV3-2	TRBJ2-2
CASSLSQSKNIQYF	TRBV28	TRBJ2-4
CATSKTSAASYNEQFF	TRBV24-1	TRBJ2-1
CASSYSPGQGPEQFF	TRBV6-5	TRBJ2-1
CASSSRTGPAPGGLYF	TRBV5-1	TRBJ2-7
CASYSPSGRRNEQFF	TRBV28	TRBJ2-1
CASGLGVSYGYTF	TRBV27	TRBJ1-2
CASSHLGVGETQYF	TRBV4-1	TRBJ2-5
CASSIRHESSYEQYF	TRBV7-2	TRBJ2-7
CASSGTGGLYNEQFF	TRBV5-1	TRBJ2-1
CSVEGTTSGRAPYEQYF	TRBV29-1	TRBJ2-7
CASSLGTRSEQYF	TRBV7-3	TRBJ2-7
CASGDRGNQPQHF	TRBV7-2	TRBJ1-5
CAWSPLIPGLAGGNEQFF	TRBV30	TRBJ2-1
CASRKTQGIPEAFF	TRBV7-9	TRBJ1-1
CASSFGLAGGYEQYF	TRBV5-1	TRBJ2-7
CASSYGDRVSGGYTF	TRBV5-1	TRBJ1-2
CAISETSGNYEQYF	TRBV10-3	TRBJ2-7
CASRKEQGLGNQPQHF	TRBV6-6	TRBJ1-5
CASSLSRGTGDYEQYF	TRBV27	TRBJ2-7
CASTPGRAGDHEQYF	TRBV27	TRBJ2-7
CASSKSGMLNTEAFF	TRBV27	TRBJ1-1
CASSDSYRQTNTGELFF	TRBV6-4	TRBJ2-2
CASSRSGHGNQPQHF	TRBV4-1	TRBJ1-5
CASRINQGGSNQPQHF	TRBV28	TRBJ1-5
CASSPSWQGIAKNIQYF	TRBV28	TRBJ2-4
CASSVDTMGDEKLFF	TRBV9	TRBJ1-4
CASKDTSNQPQHF	TRBV2	TRBJ1-5
CASSVGENYNEQFF	TRBV27	TRBJ2-1
CASSSDPGQGGTDTQYF	TRBV7-9	TRBJ2-3
CASRESGQGEYYEQFF	TRBV27	TRBJ2-1
CASSLSSYEQYF	TRBV27	TRBJ2-7
CSVQRNEKLFF	TRBV20-1	TRBJ1-4
CAWSPANTQYF	TRBV30	TRBJ2-3
CASSQGNYEQYF	TRBV28	TRBJ2-7
CASSPRTPSYEQYF	TRBV18	TRBJ2-7
CATSDSKPGLADNEQFF	TRBV24-1	TRBJ2-1
CASSTGGFEETQYF	TRBV28	TRBJ2-5
CASSLGGGEQYF	TRBV11-2	TRBJ2-7
CASSPDSMNTEAFF	TRBV18	TRBJ1-1
CASSASGWLAGNTIYF	TRBV28	TRBJ1-3
CASSLAGFGTGWIAGGSSYNEQFF	TRBV5-1	TRBJ2-1
CASSQTRTSGRYNEQFF	TRBV14	TRBJ2-1
CASTPILGENEKLFF	TRBV5-1	TRBJ1-4
CASSLGPAGATDTQYF	TRBV7-8	TRBJ2-3
CASSFGVVGYTF	TRBV5-8	TRBJ1-2
CASSHPGQGAGELFF	TRBV4-1	TRBJ2-2
CSVGGLSQKLFF	TRBV29-1	TRBJ1-4
CASSLGGDSSYNEQFF	TRBV5-4	TRBJ2-1
CASSQERLAGMADTQYF	TRBV4-1	TRBJ2-3
CASSIRDINSPLHF	TRBV19	TRBJ1-6